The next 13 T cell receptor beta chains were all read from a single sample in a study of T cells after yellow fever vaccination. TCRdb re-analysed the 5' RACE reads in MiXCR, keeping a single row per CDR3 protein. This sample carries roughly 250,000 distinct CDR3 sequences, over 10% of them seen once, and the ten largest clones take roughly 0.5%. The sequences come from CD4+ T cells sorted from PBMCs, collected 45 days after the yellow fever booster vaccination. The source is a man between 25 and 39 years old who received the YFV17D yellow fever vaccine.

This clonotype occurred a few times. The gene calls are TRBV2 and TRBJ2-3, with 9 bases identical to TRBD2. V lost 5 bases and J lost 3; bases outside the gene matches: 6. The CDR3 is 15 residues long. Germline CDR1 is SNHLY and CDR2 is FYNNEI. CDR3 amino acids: CASSSGRLVTDTQYF. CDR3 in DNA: TGTGCCAGCAGTAGCGGGAGGCTCGTTACAGATACGCAGTATTTT.

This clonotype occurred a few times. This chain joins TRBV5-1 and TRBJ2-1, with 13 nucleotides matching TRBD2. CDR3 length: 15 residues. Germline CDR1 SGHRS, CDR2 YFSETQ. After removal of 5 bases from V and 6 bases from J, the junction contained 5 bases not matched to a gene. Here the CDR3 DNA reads TGCGCCAGCAGAGCCGGGACTAGCGGGACCAATGAGCAGTTCTTC. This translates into CASRAGTSGTNEQFF.

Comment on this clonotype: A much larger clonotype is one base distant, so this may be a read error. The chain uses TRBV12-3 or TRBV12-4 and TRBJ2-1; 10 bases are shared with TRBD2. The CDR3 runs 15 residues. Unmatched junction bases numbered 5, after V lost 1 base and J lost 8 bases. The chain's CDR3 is CASSLVSGRVDEQFF. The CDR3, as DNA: TGTGCCAGCAGTTTAGTCAGCGGGAGGGTTGATGAGCAGTTCTTC.

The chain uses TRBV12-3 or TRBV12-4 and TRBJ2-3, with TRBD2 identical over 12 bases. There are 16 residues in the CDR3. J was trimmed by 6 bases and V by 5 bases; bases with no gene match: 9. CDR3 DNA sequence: TGTGCCAGCAGTACCAGACTAGCGGGAGTATCGGATACGCAGTATTTT. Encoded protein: CASSTRLAGVSDTQYF.

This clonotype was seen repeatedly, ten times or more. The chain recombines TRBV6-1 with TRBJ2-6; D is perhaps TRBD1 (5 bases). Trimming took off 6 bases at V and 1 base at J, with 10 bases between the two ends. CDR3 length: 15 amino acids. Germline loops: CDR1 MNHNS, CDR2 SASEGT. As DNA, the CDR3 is TGTGCCAGCAGGTCAGGGATATCTGGGGCCAACGTCCTGACTTTC. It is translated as CASRSGISGANVLTF.

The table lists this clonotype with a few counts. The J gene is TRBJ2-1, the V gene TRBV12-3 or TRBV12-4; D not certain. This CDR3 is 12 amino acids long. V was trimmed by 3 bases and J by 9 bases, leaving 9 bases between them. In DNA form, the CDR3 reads TGTGCCAGCAGTTTCTGGCCGGGTGAGCAGTTCTTC. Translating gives CASSFWPGEQFF.

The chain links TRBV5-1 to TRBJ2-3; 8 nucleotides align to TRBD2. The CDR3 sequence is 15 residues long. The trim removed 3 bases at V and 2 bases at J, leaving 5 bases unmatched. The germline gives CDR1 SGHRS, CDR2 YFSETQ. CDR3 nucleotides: TGCGCCAGCAGCTCGGGGGGACTAGACACAGATACGCAGTATTTT. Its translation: CASSSGGLDTDTQYF.

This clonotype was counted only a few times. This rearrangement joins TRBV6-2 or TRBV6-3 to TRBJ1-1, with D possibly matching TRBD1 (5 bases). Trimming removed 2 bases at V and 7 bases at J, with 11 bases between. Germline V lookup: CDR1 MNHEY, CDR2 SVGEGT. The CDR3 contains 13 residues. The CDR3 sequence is CASSYPGHFEAFF. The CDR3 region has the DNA TGTGCCAGCAGTTACCCCGGACACTTTGAAGCTTTCTTT.

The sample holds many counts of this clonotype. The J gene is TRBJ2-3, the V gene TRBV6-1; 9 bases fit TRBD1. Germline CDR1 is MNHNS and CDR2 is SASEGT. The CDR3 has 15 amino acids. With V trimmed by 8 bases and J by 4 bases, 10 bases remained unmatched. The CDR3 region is CASSRSGQGPDTQYF. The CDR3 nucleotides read TGTGCCAGCTCCCGGTCGGGACAGGGCCCAGATACGCAGTATTTT.

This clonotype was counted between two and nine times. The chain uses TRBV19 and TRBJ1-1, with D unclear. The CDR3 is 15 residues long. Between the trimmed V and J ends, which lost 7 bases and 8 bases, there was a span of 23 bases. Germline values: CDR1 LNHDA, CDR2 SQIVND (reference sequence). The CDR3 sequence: CASIPISGHPKEAFF. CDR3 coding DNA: TGTGCCAGTATCCCCATCTCCGGGCATCCCAAAGAAGCTTTCTTT.

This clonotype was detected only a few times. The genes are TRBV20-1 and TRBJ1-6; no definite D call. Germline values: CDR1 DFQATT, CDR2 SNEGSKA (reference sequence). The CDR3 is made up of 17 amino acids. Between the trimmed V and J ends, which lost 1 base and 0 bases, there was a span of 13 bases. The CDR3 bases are TGCAGTGCTAGAGCGGGGTTGGGGAGCTCCTATAATTCACCCCTCCACTTT. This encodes CSARAGLGSSYNSPLHF.

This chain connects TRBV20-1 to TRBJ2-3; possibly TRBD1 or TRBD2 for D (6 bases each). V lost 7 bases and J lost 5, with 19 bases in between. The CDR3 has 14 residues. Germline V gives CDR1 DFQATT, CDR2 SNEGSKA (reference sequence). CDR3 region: CSGGRPGAGDTQYF. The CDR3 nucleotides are TGCAGTGGAGGTCGCCCGGGGGCGGGAGATACGCAGTATTTT.

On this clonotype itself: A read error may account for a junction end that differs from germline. CDR3 coding DNA: TGCATCGTTGACCGGACAACCTACAATGAGCAGTTCTTC. Its protein is CIVDRTTYNEQFF. The chain joins TRBV29-1 to TRBJ2-1, with D perhaps matching TRBD1 (5 bases). The germline gives CDR1 SQVTM, CDR2 ANQGSEA. The CDR3 runs 13 residues.